This entry is about one TCR beta chain. What it recognizes is unknown. This specimen comes from a study of OX40 agonist ivuxolimab in advanced cancers. Turning to the study itself: Hepatocellular carcinoma, melanoma, renal cell or head and neck cancer occurred in dose-escalation patients.

The V end was cut by 6 bases, the J end by 7 bases, with 18 bases between. This CDR3 spans 14 amino acids. Germline values: CDR1 SGHTA, CDR2 FQGNSA. Drawing of blood for sampling happened at baseline, at cycle 4 day 1, and at cycle 7 day 1. Using immunoSEQ multiplex PCR, the repertoire was profiled, and TCRdb retains in-frame clones only, with some absent. This table holds some 100,000 clones, about 90% found once. Study-wide findings and caveats: At 0.1 to 3.0 mg/kg, clonal expansion of CD4+ and CD8+ blood T cells had occurred by week 6. The mean number of expanded clones was higher in CD8+ T cells than in CD4+.

The V and J genes are TRBV7-2 and TRBJ1-2; D remains ambiguous. Sample: CD4+ or CD8+ T cells sorted from blood, taken in a trial of the OX40 agonist ivuxolimab. The source is an adult with an advanced solid tumor such as melanoma, head and neck, liver or kidney cancer. CDR3 sequence: CASRSGPSGFGYTF. The CDR3 DNA reads as TGTGCCAGCAGATCAGGACCGAGCGGCTTTGGCTACACCTTC.